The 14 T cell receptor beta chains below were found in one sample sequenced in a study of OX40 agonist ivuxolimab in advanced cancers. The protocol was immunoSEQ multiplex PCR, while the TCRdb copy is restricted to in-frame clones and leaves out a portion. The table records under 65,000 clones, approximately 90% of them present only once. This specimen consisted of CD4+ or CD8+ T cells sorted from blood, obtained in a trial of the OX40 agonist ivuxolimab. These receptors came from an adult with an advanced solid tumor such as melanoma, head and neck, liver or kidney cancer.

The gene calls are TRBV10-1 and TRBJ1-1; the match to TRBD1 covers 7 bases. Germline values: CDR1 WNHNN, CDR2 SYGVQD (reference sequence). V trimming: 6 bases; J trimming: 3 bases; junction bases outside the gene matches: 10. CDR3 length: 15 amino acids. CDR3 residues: CASRMGRGLDTEAFF. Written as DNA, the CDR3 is TGCGCCAGCAGGATGGGGAGGGGGCTCGACACTGAAGCTTTCTTT.

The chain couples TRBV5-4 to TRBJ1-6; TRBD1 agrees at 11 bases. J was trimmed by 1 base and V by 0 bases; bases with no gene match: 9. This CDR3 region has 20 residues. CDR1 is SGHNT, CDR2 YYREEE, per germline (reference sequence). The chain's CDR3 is CASSLGAWTGGASYNSPLHF. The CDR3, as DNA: TGTGCCAGCAGCTTGGGGGCATGGACAGGGGGCGCTTCCTATAATTCACCCCTCCACTTT. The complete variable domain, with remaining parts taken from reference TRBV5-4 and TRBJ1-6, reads ETGVTQSPTHLIKTRGQQVTLRCSSQSGHNTVSWYQQALGQGPQFIFQYYREEENGRGNFPPRFSGLQFPNYSSELNVNALELDDSALYLCASSLGAWTGGASYNSPLHFGNGTRLTVT.

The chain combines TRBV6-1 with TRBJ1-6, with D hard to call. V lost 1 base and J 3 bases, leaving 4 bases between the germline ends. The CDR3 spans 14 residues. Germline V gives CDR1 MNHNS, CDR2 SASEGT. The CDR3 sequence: CASSEGGYNSPLHF. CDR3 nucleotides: TGTGCCAGCAGTGAAGGGGGCTATAATTCACCCCTCCACTTT.

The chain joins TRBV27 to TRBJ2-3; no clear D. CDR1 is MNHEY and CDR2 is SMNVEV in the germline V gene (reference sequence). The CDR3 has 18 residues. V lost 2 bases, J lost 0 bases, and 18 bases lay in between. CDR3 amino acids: CASSLALIETVSTDTQYF. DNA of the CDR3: TGTGCCAGCAGTTTAGCCTTAATAGAGACGGTTAGCACAGATACGCAGTATTTT.

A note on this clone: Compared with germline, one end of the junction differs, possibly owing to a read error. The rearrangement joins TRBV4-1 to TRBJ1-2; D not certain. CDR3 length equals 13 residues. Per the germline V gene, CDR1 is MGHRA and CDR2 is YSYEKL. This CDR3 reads CASSQENLEDQIF. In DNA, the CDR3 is TGCGCCAGCAGCCAAGAGAACCTCGAGGACCAAATCTTC.

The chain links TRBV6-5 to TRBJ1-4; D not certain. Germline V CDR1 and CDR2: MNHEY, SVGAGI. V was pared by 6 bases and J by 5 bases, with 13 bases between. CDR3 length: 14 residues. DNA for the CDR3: TGTGCCAGCAGCCCCAGAGGCTTCAATGAAAAACTGTTTTTT. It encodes CASSPRGFNEKLFF.

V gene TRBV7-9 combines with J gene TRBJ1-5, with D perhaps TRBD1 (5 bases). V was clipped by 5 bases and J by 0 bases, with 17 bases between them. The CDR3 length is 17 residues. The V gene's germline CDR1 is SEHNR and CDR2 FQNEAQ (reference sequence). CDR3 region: CASSPDGGRYSNQPQHF. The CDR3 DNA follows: TGTGCCAGCAGCCCGGATGGGGGAAGGTATAGCAATCAGCCCCAGCATTTT. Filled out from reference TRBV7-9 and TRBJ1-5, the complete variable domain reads DTGVSQNPRHKITKRGQNVTFRCDPISEHNRLYWYRQTLGQGPEFLTYFQNEAQLEKSRLLSDRFSAERPKGSFSTLEIQRTEQGDSAMYLCASSPDGGRYSNQPQHFGDGTRLSIL.

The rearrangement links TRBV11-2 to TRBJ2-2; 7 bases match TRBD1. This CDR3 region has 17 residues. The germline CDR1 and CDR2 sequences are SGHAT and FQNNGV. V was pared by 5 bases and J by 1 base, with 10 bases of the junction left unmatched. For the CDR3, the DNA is TGTGCCAGCAGCCACTACCGAAACAGGGGGAACACCGGGGAGCTGTTTTTT. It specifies CASSHYRNRGNTGELFF. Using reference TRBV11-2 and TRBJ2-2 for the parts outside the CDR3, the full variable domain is EAGVAQSPRYKIIEKRQSVAFWCNPISGHATLYWYQQILGQGPKLLIQFQNNGVVDDSQLPKDRFSAERLKGVDSTLKIQPAKLEDSAVYLCASSHYRNRGNTGELFFGEGSRLTVL.

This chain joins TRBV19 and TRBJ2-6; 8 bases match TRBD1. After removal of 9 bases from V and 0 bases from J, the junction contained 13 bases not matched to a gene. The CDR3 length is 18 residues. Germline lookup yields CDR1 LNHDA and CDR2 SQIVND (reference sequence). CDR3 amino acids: CARLLRDRSISGANVLTF. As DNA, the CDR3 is TGTGCCAGGCTACTCCGGGACAGGTCAATCTCTGGGGCCAACGTCCTGACTTTC.

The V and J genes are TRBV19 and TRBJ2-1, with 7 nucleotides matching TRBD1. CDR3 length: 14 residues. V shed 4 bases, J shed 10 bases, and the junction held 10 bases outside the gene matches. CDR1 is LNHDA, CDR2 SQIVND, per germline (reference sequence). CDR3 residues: CASSRGHRGNEQFF. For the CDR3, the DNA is TGTGCCAGTAGTAGGGGTCACAGGGGTAACGAGCAGTTCTTC.

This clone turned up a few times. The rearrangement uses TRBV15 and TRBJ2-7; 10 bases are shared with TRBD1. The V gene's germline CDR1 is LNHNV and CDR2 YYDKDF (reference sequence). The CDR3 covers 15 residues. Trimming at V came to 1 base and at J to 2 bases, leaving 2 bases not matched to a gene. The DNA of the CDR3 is TGTGCCACCAGCAGAGGTGGGACAGGGGCCTACGAGCAGTACTTC. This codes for CATSRGGTGAYEQYF.

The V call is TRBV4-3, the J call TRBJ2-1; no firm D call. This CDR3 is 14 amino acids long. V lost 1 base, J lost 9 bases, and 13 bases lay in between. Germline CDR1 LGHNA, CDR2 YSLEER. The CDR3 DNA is TGCGCCAGCAGCCAAGTCCCATTAAGCAGTGAGCAGTTCTTC. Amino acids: CASSQVPLSSEQFF.

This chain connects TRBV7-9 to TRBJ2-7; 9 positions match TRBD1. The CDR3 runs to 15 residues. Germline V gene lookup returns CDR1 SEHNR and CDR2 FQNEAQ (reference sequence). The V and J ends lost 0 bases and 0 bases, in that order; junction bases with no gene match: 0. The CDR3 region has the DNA TGTGCCAGCAGCTTAGCGGGACAGGGCTCCTACGAGCAGTACTTC. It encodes CASSLAGQGSYEQYF.

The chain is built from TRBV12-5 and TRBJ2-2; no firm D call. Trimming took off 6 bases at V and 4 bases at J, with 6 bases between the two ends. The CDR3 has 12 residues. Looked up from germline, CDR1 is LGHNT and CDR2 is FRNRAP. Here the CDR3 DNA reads TGTGCTAGTGGACTCGTCACCGGGGAGCTGTTTTTT. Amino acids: CASGLVTGELFF.